This TCR beta chain was obtained from a study of CD8+ T cells in alopecia areata. About the study: Those patients who were treated received oral tofacitinib, which was given at 5 to 10 mg twice daily for moderate-to-severe alopecia areata. Study-wide findings and caveats: Sequencing of scalp samples also captures resident alphabeta T cells of normal skin.

This CDR3 is 15 amino acids long. Germline assignment: CDR1 SGHDT and CDR2 YYEEEE. Trimming stripped 4 bases from V and 1 base from J, with 14 bases between. This sample's treatment: oral pan-JAK inhibitor, 5-10 mg twice daily. Investigators isolated RNA and reverse transcribed it into cDNA to act as the sequencing template. Produced via immunoSEQ multiplex PCR; TCRdb's table is partial and in-frame only. The data show 200,000 to 250,000 clones, about three fifths seen once. A note on this clone: The antigen remains unidentified.

The chain couples TRBV5-6 to TRBJ1-1; D remains unclear. The sequence derives from a human donor with alopecia areata. The source was CD4+ T cells sorted from blood, collected at week 4, from a patient treated with tofacitinib. The CDR3 reads CASSPQGHPNTEAFF. In nucleotides, the CDR3 is TGTGCCAGCAGCCCCCAAGGGCATCCGAACACTGAAGCTTTCTTT.